These T cell receptor beta chains were read from a single sample in a study of post-analysis software for immune sequencing data. TCRdb called the PCR reads again in MiXCR, with one record for every CDR3 protein. The sample holds hundreds of thousands of distinct CDR3 sequences, 59% seen once. Sequenced material: blood. These receptors were collected from a girl aged 2-15 years with multiple sclerosis. The CDR3 runs from the conserved cysteine through the conserved F or W. The D gene is left open where the match is weak. Where a row states a size, it is once, few, many or the class of an expanded clone; other rows omit it.

d_gene,j_gene,v_gene,abundance,CDR3aa,CDR3nt
TRBD2,TRBJ2-1,TRBV11-2,.,CASSLGSSGYNEQFF,TGTGCCAGCAGCTTGGGGTCTAGCGGGTACAATGAGCAGTTCTTC
TRBD2,TRBJ2-1,TRBV11-2,few,CASSLVASGYNEQFF,TGTGCCAGCAGCTTGGTGGCTAGCGGATACAATGAGCAGTTCTTC
.,TRBJ2-3,TRBV7-9,.,CASSAKLASSTDTQYF,TGTGCCAGCAGCGCGAAGCTAGCGTCGAGCACAGATACGCAGTATTTT
.,TRBJ1-2,TRBV30,few,CAWSVHGFYGYTF,TGTGCCTGGAGTGTACATGGGTTCTATGGCTACACCTTC
TRBD1,TRBJ2-7,TRBV6-2/TRBV6-3,few,CASSDRVYEQYF,TGTGCCAGCAGTGACAGGGTTTACGAGCAGTACTTC
.,TRBJ1-2,TRBV6-5,few,CASSYSLGGGPYGYTF,TGTGCCAGCAGTTACTCCCTGGGAGGGGGGCCCTATGGCTACACCTTC
.,TRBJ2-1,TRBV7-9,.,CASSLVLGEQFF,TGTGCCAGCAGCTTAGTTCTTGGTGAGCAGTTCTTC
.,TRBJ2-1,TRBV5-1,.,CASSLNTNTGQQFF,TGCGCCAGCAGCCTGAACACGAACACCGGTCAGCAGTTCTTC
.,TRBJ2-1,TRBV6-5,few,CASSNRGSYNEQFF,TGTGCCAGCAGTAACCGGGGCTCCTACAATGAGCAGTTCTTC
.,TRBJ2-1,TRBV4-1,.,CASSQDSGADPSYNEQFF,TGCGCCAGCAGCCAAGATTCAGGGGCAGACCCCTCCTACAATGAGCAGTTCTTC
TRBD1,TRBJ1-2,TRBV6-5,.,CASSYIRTGGLSYGYTF,TGTGCCAGCAGTTACATACGGACAGGGGGGTTGTCCTATGGCTACACCTTC
.,TRBJ2-5,TRBV28,.,CAGWGWETQYF,TGTGCCGGCTGGGGTTGGGAGACCCAGTACTTC
.,TRBJ1-1,TRBV25-1,.,CASSEVGLAKAFF,TGTGCCAGCAGTGAAGTAGGGCTCGCAAAAGCTTTCTTT
.,TRBJ2-1,TRBV9,.,CASSVVQLAGNEQFF,TGTGCCAGCAGCGTAGTACAACTAGCTGGCAATGAGCAGTTCTTC
.,TRBJ1-5,TRBV7-6,.,CASSLGQGGELQHF,TGTGCCAGCAGCTTAGGGCAGGGAGGAGAACTCCAGCATTTT
TRBD2,TRBJ2-1,TRBV4-2,.,CASSQGTSGGGGQFF,TGTGCCAGCAGCCAAGGGACTAGCGGCGGTGGTGGGCAGTTCTTC
TRBD2,TRBJ2-1,TRBV7-3,.,CASSSQPGLAGRNEQFF,TGTGCCAGCAGCTCCCAGCCGGGACTAGCGGGAAGAAATGAGCAGTTCTTC
.,TRBJ1-1,TRBV29-1,few,CRAADRANTEAFF,TGCAGAGCCGCTGACAGAGCGAACACTGAAGCTTTCTTT
.,TRBJ2-5,TRBV7-2,.,CASSLEGRATETQYF,TGTGCCAGCAGCTTAGAGGGTCGGGCCACAGAGACCCAGTACTTC
.,TRBJ1-5,TRBV7-2,.,CASSSFGGGGNQPQHF,TGTGCCAGCAGCTCCTTCGGGGGTGGCGGCAATCAGCCCCAGCATTTT
.,TRBJ2-5,TRBV7-2,.,CASSLATEYQETQYF,TGTGCCAGCAGCTTAGCGACAGAGTACCAAGAGACCCAGTACTTC
.,TRBJ2-1,TRBV27,few,CASSLSSAQRTYNEQFF,TGTGCCAGCAGTTTATCGTCGGCCCAAAGAACCTACAATGAGCAGTTCTTC
.,TRBJ1-2,TRBV12-3/TRBV12-4,few,CASSLGQVIHYTF,TGTGCCAGCAGTTTGGGCCAGGTGATACACTACACCTTC
TRBD2,TRBJ2-1,TRBV5-1,.,CASSLGTSGLNEQFF,TGCGCCAGCAGCTTGGGGACTAGCGGCCTCAATGAGCAGTTCTTC
.,TRBJ2-7,TRBV6-1,.,CASSELVSSYEQYF,TGTGCCAGCAGTGAACTTGTCAGCTCCTACGAGCAGTACTTC
TRBD1,TRBJ2-3,TRBV5-6,few,CASSLRTGAVTDTQYF,TGTGCCAGCAGCCTTAGGACAGGGGCTGTCACAGATACGCAGTATTTT
.,TRBJ2-1,TRBV20-1,once,CSAVAYSSYNEQFF,TGCAGTGCTGTAGCGTATAGCTCCTACAATGAGCAGTTCTTC
TRBD2,TRBJ2-1,TRBV3-1,.,CASSQDTSGSTEQFF,TGTGCCAGCAGCCAAGATACTAGCGGGAGCACTGAGCAGTTCTTC
.,TRBJ2-6,TRBV11-2,.,CASIPPPSSGANVLTF,TGTGCCAGCATCCCCCCACCCTCCTCTGGGGCCAACGTCCTGACTTTC
.,TRBJ2-1,TRBV10-3,.,CAISGVSPGGEQFF,TGTGCCATCAGTGGGGTGTCTCCCGGTGGTGAGCAGTTCTTC
TRBD2,TRBJ2-1,TRBV20-1,.,CSATLAGDSYHEQFF,TGCAGTGCCACCCTAGCGGGAGACTCCTACCATGAGCAGTTCTTC
.,TRBJ2-5,TRBV5-1,once,CASSLAGAGLQETQYF,TGCGCCAGCAGCTTGGCGGGTGCGGGGCTTCAAGAGACCCAGTACTTC
TRBD1,TRBJ2-1,TRBV5-1,.,CASSLAGRTGAYNEQFF,TGCGCCAGCAGCTTGGCAGGCCGGACAGGGGCTTACAATGAGCAGTTCTTC
.,TRBJ1-1,TRBV20-1,.,CSARPQGMNTEAFF,TGCAGTGCCCGCCCACAGGGCATGAACACTGAAGCTTTCTTT
.,TRBJ1-2,TRBV7-2,.,CASSSSPNGGMMWGYTF,TGTGCCAGTAGCTCCTCCCCGAACGGAGGGATGATGTGGGGCTACACCTTC
.,TRBJ2-6,TRBV2,.,CASSDALSGANVLTF,TGTGCCAGCAGTGATGCCCTCTCTGGGGCCAACGTCCTGACTTTC
TRBD2,TRBJ2-3,TRBV7-2,few,CASSGLGRDHTDTQYF,TGTGCCAGCAGTGGACTAGGGAGGGACCACACAGATACGCAGTATTTT
.,TRBJ2-1,TRBV2,few,CASTRDRSYNEQFF,TGTGCCAGCACAAGGGACCGCTCCTACAATGAGCAGTTCTTC
TRBD2,TRBJ2-3,TRBV5-1,.,CASSSDKRLAGTTDTQYF,TGCGCCAGCAGCTCCGATAAGAGACTAGCGGGGACCACAGATACGCAGTATTTT
TRBD1,TRBJ2-1,TRBV5-1,.,CASSTATGINEQFF,TGCGCCAGCAGCACCGCGACAGGGATCAATGAGCAGTTCTTC
.,TRBJ2-1,TRBV5-8,.,CASSSGAWTSYNEQFF,TGTGCCAGCAGCTCCGGGGCCTGGACCTCCTACAATGAGCAGTTCTTC
.,TRBJ2-7,TRBV6-2/TRBV6-3,.,CASTAGRSISSYEQYF,TGTGCCAGCACCGCAGGACGGTCCATAAGCTCCTACGAGCAGTACTTC
.,TRBJ1-1,TRBV6-5,.,CASSYLEGRTEAFF,TGTGCCAGCAGTTACTTGGAGGGGCGCACTGAAGCTTTCTTT
.,TRBJ2-7,TRBV20-1,few,CSARDGRGNSYEQYF,TGCAGTGCTAGAGATGGTAGAGGAAACTCCTACGAGCAGTACTTC
.,TRBJ1-5,TRBV5-1,few,CASSLEWGRNQPQHF,TGCGCCAGCAGCTTGGAGTGGGGGCGGAATCAGCCCCAGCATTTT
.,TRBJ1-1,TRBV29-1,.,CSARTVNTEAFF,TGCAGCGCACGGACAGTGAACACTGAAGCTTTCTTT
.,TRBJ1-5,TRBV20-1,.,CSARVDETDNFRYSNQPQHF,TGCAGTGCTAGAGTAGACGAGACAGATAACTTTCGATATAGCAATCAGCCCCAGCATTTT
.,TRBJ1-4,TRBV19,.,CASSKVSPNEKLFF,TGTGCCAGTAGTAAGGTCAGCCCTAATGAAAAACTGTTTTTT
TRBD2,TRBJ2-1,TRBV7-2,few,CASSLGGRGYNEQFF,TGTGCCAGCAGCTTAGGCGGGAGGGGCTACAATGAGCAGTTCTTC
.,TRBJ1-5,TRBV4-3,.,CASSQVAVNQPQHF,TGCGCCAGCAGCCAAGTTGCAGTAAATCAGCCCCAGCATTTT